The rows below give T cell receptor beta chains drawn from one sample of a study of T cell repertoires in ileal Crohn's disease. Libraries were prepared by immunoSEQ multiplex PCR; TCRdb keeps only in-frame clonotypes and omits some of them. The data hold about 11,000 clones, with about four fifths observed a single time. The specimen sequenced was ileal tissue. Receptors originate from an adult with Crohn's disease. CDR3s include the opening cysteine and the closing phenylalanine or tryptophan. Fields, in order: CDR3 DNA, CDR3 protein, V gene, clone size, CDR3 length, D gene, J gene. The D gene is left open where the match is weak. Not all rows give a size; the values are once, few, many and, for expanded clones, a class.

DNA: TGTGCCAGCAGTGACTCGATCACTTCACTCTCCTACGAGCAGTACTTC
CDR3: CASSDSITSLSYEQYF
V: TRBV6-4
size: -
length: 16
D: -
J: TRBJ2-7

DNA: TGTGCCAGCAGTGACAGGCAGGGAGGAAACACCATATATTTT
CDR3: CASSDRQGGNTIYF
V: TRBV6-1
size: -
length: 14
D: -
J: TRBJ1-3

DNA: TGTGCCAGCAGTCAAACAGGGAACTATGGCTACACCTTC
CDR3: CASSQTGNYGYTF
V: TRBV27
size: -
length: 13
D: -
J: TRBJ1-2

DNA: TGCGCCAGCAGCTTGCGGACTGGTGGGGCCAACGTCCTGACTTTC
CDR3: CASSLRTGGANVLTF
V: TRBV5-1
size: once
length: 15
D: -
J: TRBJ2-6

DNA: TGCGCCAGCAGCTTGGGGGGACTAGCGGGTTCTAGCGGCGAGCAGTACTTC
CDR3: CASSLGGLAGSSGEQYF
V: TRBV5-1
size: -
length: 17
D: TRBD2
J: TRBJ2-7

DNA: TGTGCCAGCAGTAAAGGACTAGGGAATTCACCCCTCCACTTT
CDR3: CASSKGLGNSPLHF
V: TRBV6-5
size: -
length: 14
D: -
J: TRBJ1-6

DNA: TGTGCCAGCAGCCGGTCGGATACGCAGTATTTT
CDR3: CASSRSDTQYF
V: TRBV7-9
size: -
length: 11
D: -
J: TRBJ2-3

DNA: TGTGCCAGCAGCCCCCGATCGAGCGGGAGAAATGAGCAGTTCTTC
CDR3: CASSPRSSGRNEQFF
V: TRBV9
size: -
length: 15
D: TRBD2
J: TRBJ2-1

DNA: TGTGCCAGCAGCGGACAGGGTTACAATCAGCCCCAGCATTTT
CDR3: CASSGQGYNQPQHF
V: TRBV7-8
size: -
length: 14
D: TRBD1
J: TRBJ1-5

DNA: TGTGCCAGCAGCTTAGTTGAGTTCCAAGAGACCCAGTACTTC
CDR3: CASSLVEFQETQYF
V: TRBV7-8
size: -
length: 14
D: -
J: TRBJ2-5

DNA: TGTGCCAGCAGCTCCGGGACAGAGATCTCCTACAATGAGCAGTTCTTC
CDR3: CASSSGTEISYNEQFF
V: TRBV13
size: -
length: 16
D: TRBD1
J: TRBJ2-1

DNA: TGTGCCAGCAGTGTGGCTAGCGGGAATAATGAGCAGTTCTTC
CDR3: CASSVASGNNEQFF
V: TRBV25-1
size: few
length: 14
D: TRBD2
J: TRBJ2-1

DNA: TGTGCCAGCACTCCGCCGATCTATCGGGAGACCCAGTACTTC
CDR3: CASTPPIYRETQYF
V: TRBV2
size: few
length: 14
D: -
J: TRBJ2-5

DNA: TGTGCCAGCAGCGTAACGAGTGAAAAACTGTTTTTT
CDR3: CASSVTSEKLFF
V: TRBV9
size: once
length: 12
D: -
J: TRBJ1-4

DNA: TGTGCCAGCAGTGAATATCCCGGGTATGGCTACACCTTC
CDR3: CASSEYPGYGYTF
V: TRBV25-1
size: -
length: 13
D: -
J: TRBJ1-2

DNA: TGTGCCAGCAGTGGTCCCGGGACAGGGTTGCGGCTCAATGAGCAGTTCTTC
CDR3: CASSGPGTGLRLNEQFF
V: TRBV2
size: -
length: 17
D: TRBD1
J: TRBJ2-1

DNA: TGTGCCAGCAGCGGATTCGACAGGGGTAGGGACACTGAAGCTTTCTTT
CDR3: CASSGFDRGRDTEAFF
V: TRBV9
size: -
length: 16
D: TRBD1
J: TRBJ1-1

DNA: TGTGCCAGTAGTCACGGCCTGAGGGGGAGCTCCTATAATTCACCCCTCCACTTT
CDR3: CASSHGLRGSSYNSPLHF
V: TRBV19
size: -
length: 18
D: -
J: TRBJ1-6

DNA: TGCGCCAGCAGCCAAAAGGGGTCTAGCGGGCAAGATGAGCAGTTCTTC
CDR3: CASSQKGSSGQDEQFF
V: TRBV4-1
size: -
length: 16
D: TRBD2
J: TRBJ2-1

DNA: TGCGCCAGCACCTGGGCTGGTCGCACAGATACGCAGTATTTT
CDR3: CASTWAGRTDTQYF
V: TRBV5-1
size: -
length: 14
D: -
J: TRBJ2-3

DNA: TGTGCCAGCACCCGACAGGGGGCGATGGGTGGCTACACCTTC
CDR3: CASTRQGAMGGYTF
V: TRBV6-5
size: -
length: 14
D: TRBD1
J: TRBJ1-2

DNA: TGTGCCAGCTTGCAGGGGGTGAACACTGAAGCTTTCTTT
CDR3: CASLQGVNTEAFF
V: TRBV18
size: -
length: 13
D: TRBD1
J: TRBJ1-1

DNA: TGCGCCAGCAGCCCCCGGGAGGGCCCGGGAGAGCAGTTCTTC
CDR3: CASSPREGPGEQFF
V: TRBV5-1
size: -
length: 14
D: TRBD2
J: TRBJ2-1

DNA: TGCGCCAGCAGCCAAGCCATAGCGGGAGGCACAGATACGCAGTATTTT
CDR3: CASSQAIAGGTDTQYF
V: TRBV4-1
size: few
length: 16
D: TRBD2
J: TRBJ2-3

DNA: TGCGCCAGCAGCTATGGACTCTTATCCTACGAGCAGTACTTC
CDR3: CASSYGLLSYEQYF
V: TRBV5-1
size: -
length: 14
D: -
J: TRBJ2-7

DNA: TGTGCCAGCAGTGAAGCACGGCTAGCGAGACTCAATGAGCAGTTCTTC
CDR3: CASSEARLARLNEQFF
V: TRBV2
size: -
length: 16
D: -
J: TRBJ2-1

DNA: TGTGCCAGCAGTGGCGGGGGAACGTGGGAAAAACTGTTTTTT
CDR3: CASSGGGTWEKLFF
V: TRBV2
size: -
length: 14
D: -
J: TRBJ1-4

DNA: TGTGCCAGCAGGTCACTTCAGGGGGGCAATCAGCCCCAGCATTTT
CDR3: CASRSLQGGNQPQHF
V: TRBV6-5
size: -
length: 15
D: TRBD1
J: TRBJ1-5

DNA: TGTGCCAGTAGTACACAGACTAGCGGGCTAACTCTCTCCTACGAGCAGTACTTC
CDR3: CASSTQTSGLTLSYEQYF
V: TRBV19
size: -
length: 18
D: TRBD2
J: TRBJ2-7

DNA: TGTGCCAGCAGCCCACAGGGCTACGAGCAGTACTTC
CDR3: CASSPQGYEQYF
V: TRBV6-5
size: few
length: 12
D: -
J: TRBJ2-7

DNA: TGCGCCAGCTCAGACAGGGCCAATCAGCCCCAGCATTTT
CDR3: CASSDRANQPQHF
V: TRBV18
size: -
length: 13
D: TRBD1
J: TRBJ1-5

DNA: TGTGCCAGCAGCTTGGACAGGGAGTGGACCGGGGAGCTGTTTTTT
CDR3: CASSLDREWTGELFF
V: TRBV5-8
size: -
length: 15
D: -
J: TRBJ2-2

DNA: TGTGCCAGCAGTGAACAGGGCCAGTTCTACGAGCAGTACTTC
CDR3: CASSEQGQFYEQYF
V: TRBV7-9
size: -
length: 14
D: -
J: TRBJ2-7

DNA: TGTGCCAGCAGTTTGGGGACAGGGGTACAGCCCCAGCATTTT
CDR3: CASSLGTGVQPQHF
V: TRBV28
size: -
length: 14
D: TRBD1
J: TRBJ1-5

DNA: TGCAGCTCCGTGTTGGAGGAACAAGAGACCCAGTACTTC
CDR3: CSSVLEEQETQYF
V: TRBV29-1
size: -
length: 13
D: -
J: TRBJ2-5

DNA: TGTGCCAGCAGCGTAGAGGGACAGCTACGCAAGGAGACCCAGTACTTC
CDR3: CASSVEGQLRKETQYF
V: TRBV9
size: -
length: 16
D: TRBD1
J: TRBJ2-5

DNA: TGTGCCAGCAGTAGAGCAGGGAATAATCCGAACTATGGCTACACCTTC
CDR3: CASSRAGNNPNYGYTF
V: TRBV28
size: -
length: 16
D: -
J: TRBJ1-2

DNA: TGTGCCAGCAGCTTAGGGCCCCTAGCGGGAGTTCACGGGGAGCTGTTTTTT
CDR3: CASSLGPLAGVHGELFF
V: TRBV7-9
size: -
length: 17
D: TRBD2
J: TRBJ2-2

DNA: TGTGCCAGTAGTGAGGCGGGAGTATCCGGGGAGCTGTTTTTT
CDR3: CASSEAGVSGELFF
V: TRBV19
size: -
length: 14
D: TRBD2
J: TRBJ2-2

DNA: TGCGCCAGCAGCTTGGGCGGGAGTAGGTCCTACAATGAGCAGTTCTTC
CDR3: CASSLGGSRSYNEQFF
V: TRBV5-1
size: -
length: 16
D: TRBD2
J: TRBJ2-1

DNA: TGTGCCGCCTCGGACTCGTCCAAGGAGCAGTTCTTC
CDR3: CAASDSSKEQFF
V: TRBV2
size: -
length: 12
D: -
J: TRBJ2-1